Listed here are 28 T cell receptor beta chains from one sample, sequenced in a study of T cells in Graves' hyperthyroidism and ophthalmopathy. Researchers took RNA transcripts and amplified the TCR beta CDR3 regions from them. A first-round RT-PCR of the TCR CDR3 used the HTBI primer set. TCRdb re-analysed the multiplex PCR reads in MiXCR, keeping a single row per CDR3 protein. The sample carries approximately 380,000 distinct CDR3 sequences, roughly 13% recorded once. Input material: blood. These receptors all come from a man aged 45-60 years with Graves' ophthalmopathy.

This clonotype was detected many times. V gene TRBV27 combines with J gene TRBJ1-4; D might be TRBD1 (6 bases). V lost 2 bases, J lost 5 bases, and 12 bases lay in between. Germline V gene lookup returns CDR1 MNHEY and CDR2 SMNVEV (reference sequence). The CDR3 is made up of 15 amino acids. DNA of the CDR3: TGTGCCAGCAGTTTAAAGGCAGGGGAGAATGAAAAACTGTTTTTT. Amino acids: CASSLKAGENEKLFF.

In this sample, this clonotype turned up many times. CDR3 sequence (DNA): TGTGCCAGCAGCTCCCGGAAGACAGGGGATATCTATGAGCAGTTCTTC. It is translated as CASSSRKTGDIYEQFF. The chain has TRBV7-2 and TRBJ2-1; 8 bases are a match to TRBD1. Germline assignment: CDR1 SGHTA and CDR2 FQGNSA. This CDR3 comprises 16 residues. V dropped 4 bases and J dropped 8; count of bases not matched to a gene: 13.

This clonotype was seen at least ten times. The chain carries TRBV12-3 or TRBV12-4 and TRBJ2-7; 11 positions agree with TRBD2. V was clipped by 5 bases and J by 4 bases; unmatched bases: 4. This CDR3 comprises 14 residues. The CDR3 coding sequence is TGTGCCAGCAGTCTTAGCGGGAGGGCTTACGAGCAGTACTTC. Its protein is CASSLSGRAYEQYF.

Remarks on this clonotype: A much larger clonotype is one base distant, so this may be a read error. In nucleotides, the CDR3 is TGCAGCGTTGAACTCGCGGGAGCAGCAGATACGCAGTATTTT. Its protein product is CSVELAGAADTQYF. J is TRBJ2-3 and V is TRBV29-1; 7 nucleotides align to TRBD2. Losses at the gene ends were 2 bases for V and 4 bases for J; bases not matched to a gene: 6. The V gene's germline CDR1 is SQVTM and CDR2 ANQGSEA. CDR3 length: 14 residues.

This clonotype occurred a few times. In DNA form, the CDR3 reads TGTGCCAGCAGCGCTCTATTACGGGCCATCTATCCCGGGGAGCTGTTTTTT. It is translated as CASSALLRAIYPGELFF. The genes are TRBV9 and TRBJ2-2, with unresolved D. The CDR3 loop spans 17 amino acids. V was cut by 3 bases and J by 6 bases, with 21 bases left in between. The germline V gene encodes CDR1 SGDLS and CDR2 YYNGEE.

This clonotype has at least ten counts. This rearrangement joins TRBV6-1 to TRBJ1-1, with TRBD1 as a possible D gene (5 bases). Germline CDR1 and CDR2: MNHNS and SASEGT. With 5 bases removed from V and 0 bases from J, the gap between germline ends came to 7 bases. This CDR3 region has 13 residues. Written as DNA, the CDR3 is TGTGCCAGCAGTCGGGACGTGAACACTGAAGCTTTCTTT. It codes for CASSRDVNTEAFF.

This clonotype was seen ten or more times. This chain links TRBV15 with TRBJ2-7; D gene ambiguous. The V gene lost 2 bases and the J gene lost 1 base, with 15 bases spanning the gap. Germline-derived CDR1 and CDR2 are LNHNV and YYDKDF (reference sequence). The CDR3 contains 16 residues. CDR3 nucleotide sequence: TGTGCCACCAGCAGAACCGTGGCGCTAATATCCTACGAGCAGTACTTC. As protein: CATSRTVALISYEQYF.

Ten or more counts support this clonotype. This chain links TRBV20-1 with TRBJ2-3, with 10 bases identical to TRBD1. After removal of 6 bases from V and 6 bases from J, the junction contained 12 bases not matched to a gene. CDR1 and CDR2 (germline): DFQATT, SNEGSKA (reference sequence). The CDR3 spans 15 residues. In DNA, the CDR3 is TGCAGTGCCAGCGACGGGACAGGGGTTGGGGATACGCAGTATTTT. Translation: CSASDGTGVGDTQYF.

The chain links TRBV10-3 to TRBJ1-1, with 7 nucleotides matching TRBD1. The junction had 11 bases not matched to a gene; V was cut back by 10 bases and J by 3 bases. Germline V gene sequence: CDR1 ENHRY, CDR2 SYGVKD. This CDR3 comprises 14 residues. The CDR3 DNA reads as TGTGCCACACGGGACAGCCTGAGGGACACTGAAGCTTTCTTT. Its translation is CATRDSLRDTEAFF.

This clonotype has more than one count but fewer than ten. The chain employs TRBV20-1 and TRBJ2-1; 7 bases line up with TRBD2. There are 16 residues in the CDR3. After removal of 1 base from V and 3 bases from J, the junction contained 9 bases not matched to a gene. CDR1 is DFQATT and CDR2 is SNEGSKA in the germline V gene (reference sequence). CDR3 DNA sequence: TGCAGTGCTAGAGCTGGCGGCGGGAGAAACTACAATGAGCAGTTCTTC. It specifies CSARAGGGRNYNEQFF.

The CDR3 bases are TGTGCCAGCAGGCGAGGGGAGTATGGCTACACCTTC. Its protein is CASRRGEYGYTF. The genes are TRBV12-3 or TRBV12-4 and TRBJ1-2, with a possible D match to TRBD1 (5 bases). The length of the CDR3 is 12 residues. The V and J ends lost 6 bases and 5 bases respectively, with 10 bases between them.

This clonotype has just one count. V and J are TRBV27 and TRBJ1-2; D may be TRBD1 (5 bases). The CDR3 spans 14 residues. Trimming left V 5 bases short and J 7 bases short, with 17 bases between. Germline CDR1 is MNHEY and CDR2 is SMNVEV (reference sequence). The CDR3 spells CASSTRGGPSGYTF. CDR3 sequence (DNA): TGTGCCAGCAGTACCCGGGGGGGTCCAAGTGGCTACACCTTC.

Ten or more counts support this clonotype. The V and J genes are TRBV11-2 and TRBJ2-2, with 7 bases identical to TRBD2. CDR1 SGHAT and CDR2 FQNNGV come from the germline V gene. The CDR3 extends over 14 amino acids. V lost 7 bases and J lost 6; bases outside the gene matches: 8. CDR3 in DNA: TGTGCCAGCAAGCCGCCGGGAGGCCCCGGGGAGCTGTTTTTT. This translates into CASKPPGGPGELFF. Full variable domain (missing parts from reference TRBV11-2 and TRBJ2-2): EAGVAQSPRYKIIEKRQSVAFWCNPISGHATLYWYQQILGQGPKLLIQFQNNGVVDDSQLPKDRFSAERLKGVDSTLKIQPAKLEDSAVYLCASKPPGGPGELFFGEGSRLTVL.

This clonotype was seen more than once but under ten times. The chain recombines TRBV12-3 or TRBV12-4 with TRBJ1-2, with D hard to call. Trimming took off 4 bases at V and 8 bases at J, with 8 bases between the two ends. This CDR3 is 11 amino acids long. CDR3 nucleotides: TGTGCCAGCAGTTGGGCGAACGGCTACACCTTC. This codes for CASSWANGYTF.

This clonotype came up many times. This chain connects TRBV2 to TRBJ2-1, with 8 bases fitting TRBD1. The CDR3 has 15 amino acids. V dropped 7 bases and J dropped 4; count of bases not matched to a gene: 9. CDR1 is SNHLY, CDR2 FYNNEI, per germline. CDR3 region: CASKEGQGIYNEQFF. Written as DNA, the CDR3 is TGTGCCAGCAAGGAAGGACAGGGTATTTACAATGAGCAGTTCTTC.

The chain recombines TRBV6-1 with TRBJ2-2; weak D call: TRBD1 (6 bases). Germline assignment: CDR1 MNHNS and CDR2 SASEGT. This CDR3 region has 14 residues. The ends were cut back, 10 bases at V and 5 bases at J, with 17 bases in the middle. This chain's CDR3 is CATEDRFGTGELFF. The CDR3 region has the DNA TGTGCCACCGAAGACAGGTTTGGTACCGGGGAGCTGTTTTTT.

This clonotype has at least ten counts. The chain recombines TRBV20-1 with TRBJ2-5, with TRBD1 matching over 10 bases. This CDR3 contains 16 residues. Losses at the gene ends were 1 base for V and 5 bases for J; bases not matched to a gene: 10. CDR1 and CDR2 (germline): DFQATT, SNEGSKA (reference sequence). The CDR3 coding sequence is TGCAGTGCTAGAGTGAGACCGGGACAGGGGTACGAGACCCAGTACTTC. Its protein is CSARVRPGQGYETQYF.

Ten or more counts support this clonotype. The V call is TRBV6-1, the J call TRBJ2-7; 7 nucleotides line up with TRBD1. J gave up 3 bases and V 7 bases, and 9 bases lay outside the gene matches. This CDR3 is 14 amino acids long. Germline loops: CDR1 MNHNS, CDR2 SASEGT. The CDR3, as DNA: TGTGCCAGCATTCGACAGGGAGCTTACTACGAGCAGTACTTC. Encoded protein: CASIRQGAYYEQYF.

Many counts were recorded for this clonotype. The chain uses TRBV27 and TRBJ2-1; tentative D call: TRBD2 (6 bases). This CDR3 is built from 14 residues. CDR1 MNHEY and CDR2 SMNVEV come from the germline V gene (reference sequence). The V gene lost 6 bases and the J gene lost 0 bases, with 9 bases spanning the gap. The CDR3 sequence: CASRGLSSYNEQFF. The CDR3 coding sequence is TGTGCCAGCAGGGGACTGAGCTCCTACAATGAGCAGTTCTTC.

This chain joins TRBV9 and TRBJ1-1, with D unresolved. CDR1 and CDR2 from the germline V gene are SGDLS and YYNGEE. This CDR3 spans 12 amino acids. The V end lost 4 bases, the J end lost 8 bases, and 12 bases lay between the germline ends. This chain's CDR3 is CASSTNLEEAFF. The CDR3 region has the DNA TGTGCCAGCAGCACGAACCTGGAGGAAGCTTTCTTT.

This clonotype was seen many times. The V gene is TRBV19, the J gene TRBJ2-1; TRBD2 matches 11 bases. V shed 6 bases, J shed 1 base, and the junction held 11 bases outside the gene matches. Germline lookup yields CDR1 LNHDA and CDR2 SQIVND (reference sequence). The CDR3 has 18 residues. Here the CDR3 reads CASRPVLAGGTSYNEQFF. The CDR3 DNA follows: TGTGCCAGTAGACCCGTCCTAGCGGGAGGTACTTCCTACAATGAGCAGTTCTTC.

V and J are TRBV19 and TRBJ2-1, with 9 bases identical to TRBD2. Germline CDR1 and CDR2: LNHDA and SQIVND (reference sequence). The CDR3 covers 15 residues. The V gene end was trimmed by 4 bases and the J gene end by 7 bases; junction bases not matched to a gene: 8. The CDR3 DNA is TGTGCCAGTAGTACCTCTAGCGGGACATCGAATGAGCAGTTCTTC. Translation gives CASSTSSGTSNEQFF.

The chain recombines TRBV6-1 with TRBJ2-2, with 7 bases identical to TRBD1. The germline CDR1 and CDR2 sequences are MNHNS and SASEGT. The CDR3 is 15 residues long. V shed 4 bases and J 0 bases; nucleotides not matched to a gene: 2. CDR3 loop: CASSGQGTNTGELFF. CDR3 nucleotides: TGTGCCAGCAGTGGACAGGGAACGAACACCGGGGAGCTGTTTTTT.

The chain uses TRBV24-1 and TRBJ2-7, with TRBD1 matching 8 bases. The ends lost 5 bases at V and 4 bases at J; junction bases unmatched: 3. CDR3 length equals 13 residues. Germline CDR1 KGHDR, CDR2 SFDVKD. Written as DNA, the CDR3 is TGTGCCACCAGTGCAGGGGGCACGTACGAGCAGTACTTC. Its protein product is CATSAGGTYEQYF.

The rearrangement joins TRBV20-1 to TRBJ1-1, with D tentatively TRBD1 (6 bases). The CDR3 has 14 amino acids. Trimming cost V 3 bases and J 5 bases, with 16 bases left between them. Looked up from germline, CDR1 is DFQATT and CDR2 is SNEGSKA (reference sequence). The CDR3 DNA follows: TGCAGTGCTAGCCAAGCAGGGGAACGGACTGAAGCTTTCTTT. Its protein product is CSASQAGERTEAFF.

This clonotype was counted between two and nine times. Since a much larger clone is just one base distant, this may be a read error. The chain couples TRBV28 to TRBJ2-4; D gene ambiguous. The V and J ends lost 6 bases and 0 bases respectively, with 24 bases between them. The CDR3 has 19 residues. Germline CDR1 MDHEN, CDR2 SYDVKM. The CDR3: CASRATIASRTIAKNIQYF. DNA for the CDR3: TGTGCCAGCAGGGCTACTATCGCGAGCCGAACGATAGCCAAAAACATTCAGTACTTC.

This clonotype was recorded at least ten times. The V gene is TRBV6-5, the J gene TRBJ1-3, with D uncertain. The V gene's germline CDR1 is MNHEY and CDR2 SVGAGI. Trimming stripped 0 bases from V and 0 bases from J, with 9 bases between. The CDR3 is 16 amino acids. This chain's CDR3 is CASSYSKRSSGNTIYF. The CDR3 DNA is TGTGCCAGCAGTTACTCGAAAAGGAGCTCTGGAAACACCATATATTTT.

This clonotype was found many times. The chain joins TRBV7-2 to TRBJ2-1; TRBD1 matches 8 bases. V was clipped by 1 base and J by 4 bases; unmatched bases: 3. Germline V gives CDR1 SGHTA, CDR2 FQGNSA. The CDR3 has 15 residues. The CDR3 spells CASSLDDRGYNEQFF. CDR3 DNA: TGTGCCAGCAGCTTAGACGACAGGGGTTACAATGAGCAGTTCTTC. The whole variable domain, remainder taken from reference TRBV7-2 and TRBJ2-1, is GAGVSQSPSNKVTEKGKDVELRCDPISGHTALYWYRQSLGQGLEFLIYFQGNSAPDKSGLPSDRFSAERTGGSVSTLTIQRTQQEDSAVYLCASSLDDRGYNEQFFGPGTRLTVL.